Listed below are T cell receptor beta chains from one sample, sequenced in a study of cytomegalovirus exposure and HLA in healthy donors. The protocol was immunoSEQ multiplex PCR, while the TCRdb copy is restricted to in-frame clones and leaves out a portion. The sample consists of about 170,000 clones, about 80% of them appearing once. The sample consisted of PBMCs. These TCRs come from a female donor in good health and CMV-seronegative. The CDR3 runs from the conserved cysteine through the conserved F or W. D genes are given only for firm matches. Not all rows give a size; the values are once, few, many and, for expanded clones, a class.

TRBJ1-6 | TRBV30 | - | - | TGTGCCTGGACAGGGAACTATAATTCACCCCTCCACTTT | CAWTGNYNSPLHF
TRBJ1-3 | TRBV9 | - | - | TGTGCCAGCAGCGTAGGACGGACAACAGGCGACACCATATATTTT | CASSVGRTTGDTIYF
TRBJ2-5 | TRBV5-1 | TRBD1 | - | TGCGCCAGCACCCTAACCGGGACAGGCGACCCTCGGTACTTC | CASTLTGTGDPRYF
TRBJ1-5 | TRBV6-1 | - | - | TGTGCCAGCAGTGAACGCCGGGGAAATAGCAATCAGCCCCAGCATTTT | CASSERRGNSNQPQHF
TRBJ1-1 | TRBV30 | - | few | TGTGCCTGGAGCGGACGGGGAGAAGCTTTCTTT | CAWSGRGEAFF
TRBJ2-7 | TRBV5-1 | - | - | TGCGCCAGCAGTTTGGATACCCAGTACGAGCAGTACTTC | CASSLDTQYEQYF
TRBJ1-1 | TRBV2 | - | few | TGTGCCAGCTTACAGGGAGTTGCCTACACTGAAGCTTTCTTT | CASLQGVAYTEAFF
TRBJ2-1 | TRBV5-6 | TRBD2 | few | TGTGCCAGCAGCCCTCGTAGCGGGAGGGCTTACTACAATGAGCAGTTCTTC | CASSPRSGRAYYNEQFF
TRBJ2-1 | TRBV4-1 | TRBD1 | few | TGCGCCAGCAGCTCCCCGGGACAGCCTGGTTTGGGCTCCTACAATGAGCAGTTCTTC | CASSSPGQPGLGSYNEQFF
TRBJ1-4 | TRBV2 | - | - | TGTGCCAGCAAGATCTCGTTCCTCGACGAGGAACTGTTTTTT | CASKISFLDEELFF
TRBJ2-1 | TRBV18 | TRBD2 | - | TGTGCCAGCTCACCACCTAGCGGGTTCTACAATGAGCAGTTCTTC | CASSPPSGFYNEQFF
TRBJ1-3 | TRBV5-8 | - | few | TGTGCCAGCAGCACGCACCGGGACACTGGAAACACCATATATTTT | CASSTHRDTGNTIYF
TRBJ1-1 | TRBV29-1 | - | - | TGCAGCGTTGTGGCGGCGGCAGCTTTCTTT | CSVVAAAAFF
TRBJ1-1 | TRBV6-1 | TRBD1 | - | TGTGCCAGCAGTGTCACAGGGGGCTTTCTGACTGAAGCTTTCTTT | CASSVTGGFLTEAFF
TRBJ2-7 | TRBV5-1 | TRBD2 | few | TGCGCCAGCAGCCCCGGGACTAGTGGAGGCTACGAGCAGTACTTC | CASSPGTSGGYEQYF
TRBJ2-3 | TRBV30 | - | - | TGTGCCTGGAGTGTGGGGCAGTATACGCAGTATTTT | CAWSVGQYTQYF
TRBJ1-1 | TRBV2 | - | - | TGTGCCAGCAGACCCAAGGGGGTGAACACTGAAGCTTTCTTT | CASRPKGVNTEAFF
TRBJ2-3 | TRBV19 | TRBD2 | - | TGTGCCAGTAGTAAGGTAGCGGGGGTTGGAGATACGCAGTATTTT | CASSKVAGVGDTQYF
TRBJ1-3 | TRBV2 | TRBD1 | few | TGTGCCAGCCTGGACAGGTCAGGCGGAAACACCATATATTTT | CASLDRSGGNTIYF
TRBJ2-7 | TRBV21-1 | - | few | TGTGCCAGCAGCATTCCAGCGGGAGTAAACGAGCAGTACTTC | CASSIPAGVNEQYF
TRBJ1-4 | TRBV30 | TRBD1 | - | TGTGCCTGGAGTGCCCCTGGACAGGGGGGGGAAAAACTGTTTTTT | CAWSAPGQGGEKLFF
TRBJ1-5 | TRBV6-4 | - | - | TGTGCCAGCAGTGACTCGACCCACTATACCTGCAATCAGCCCCAGCATTTT | CASSDSTHYTCNQPQHF
TRBJ2-7 | TRBV19 | TRBD1 | - | TGTGCCAGTAGTCTTACAGGGGGCCAAACCTACGAGCAGTACTTC | CASSLTGGQTYEQYF
TRBJ2-1 | TRBV5-5 | - | - | TGTGCCAGCAGCTTGGGGCCAGCGCTATCCTACAATGAGCAGTTCTTC | CASSLGPALSYNEQFF
TRBJ2-1 | TRBV11-1 | - | - | TGTGCCAGCAGCATTATTCAGGGGTGGTCCTACAATGAGCAGTTCTTC | CASSIIQGWSYNEQFF
TRBJ1-5 | TRBV2 | - | - | TGTGCCAGCAGTGTTAGGGGAACAAATAGCAATCAGCCCCAGCATTTT | CASSVRGTNSNQPQHF
TRBJ2-7 | TRBV6-1 | TRBD1 | - | TGTGCCAGCAGTGAAGGGGACAGCTCCTACGAGCAGTACTTC | CASSEGDSSYEQYF
TRBJ2-1 | TRBV7-3 | TRBD2 | - | TGTGCCAGCAGCGAGGGACTAGGCCCCTCGAATGAGCAGTTCTTC | CASSEGLGPSNEQFF
TRBJ2-3 | TRBV5-1 | TRBD1 | - | TGCGCCAGCAGCTTGTCCGGGACAGGCCCAGATACGCAGTATTTT | CASSLSGTGPDTQYF
TRBJ1-4 | TRBV27 | TRBD1 | - | TGTGCCGTCTCATCGACAGGGAGGGAAAAACTGTTTTTT | CAVSSTGREKLFF
TRBJ2-1 | TRBV5-1 | - | - | TGCGCCAGCAGCTTGGGACTCTTGAGCTCCTACAATGAGCAGTTCTTC | CASSLGLLSSYNEQFF
TRBJ2-5 | TRBV9 | TRBD2 | - | TGTGCCAGCAGCTTTGGGGCGGGGGGGCCGGAGACCCAGTACTTC | CASSFGAGGPETQYF
TRBJ1-3 | TRBV9 | - | - | TGTGCCAGCAGCGTAGGTTCAGGGTCTGGAAACACCATATATTTT | CASSVGSGSGNTIYF
TRBJ1-5 | TRBV6-1 | - | - | TGTGCCAGCAGTGAATGGGGGCTTGGGGGCGATCAGCCCCAGCATTTT | CASSEWGLGGDQPQHF
TRBJ2-5 | TRBV7-6 | TRBD2 | - | TGTGCCAGCAGCCGTGGGCTAGCGGGGTCCCAAGAGACCCAGTACTTC | CASSRGLAGSQETQYF
TRBJ1-2 | TRBV6-6 | - | - | TGTGCCAGCAGTTACGGGGCCCTCTATGGCTACACCTTC | CASSYGALYGYTF
TRBJ2-3 | TRBV19 | - | - | TGTGCCAGTAGTCATCCGGGGTTGAGCACAGATACGCAGTATTTT | CASSHPGLSTDTQYF
TRBJ2-5 | TRBV18 | - | - | TGTGCCAGCTCACCTCGCCGGGGCCAAGAGACCCAGTACTTC | CASSPRRGQETQYF
TRBJ2-7 | TRBV18 | - | - | TGTGCCAGCTCAAAGGACAGCTACGAGCAGTACTTC | CASSKDSYEQYF
TRBJ1-5 | TRBV7-2 | - | - | TGTGCCAGCAGTGTATCTAGGTATAGCAATCAGCCCCAGCATTTT | CASSVSRYSNQPQHF
TRBJ1-4 | TRBV4-1 | TRBD1 | few | TGCGCCAGCAGCCAAGAATTACAGGGGGGATCTAATGAAAAACTGTTTTTT | CASSQELQGGSNEKLFF
TRBJ2-7 | TRBV7-2 | - | once | TGTGCCAGCAGCTCCAGGGACTCCTACGAGCAGTACTTC | CASSSRDSYEQYF
TRBJ2-7 | TRBV2 | - | few | TGTGCCAGCAGTGGACTCTTGTCTCTCTCCTACGAGCAGTACTTC | CASSGLLSLSYEQYF
TRBJ2-3 | TRBV5-1 | - | - | TGCGCCAGCAGCTTACAGGGTGCAGATACGCAGTATTTT | CASSLQGADTQYF
TRBJ1-2 | TRBV5-6 | - | once | TGTGCCAGCAGCTTGGTGGGAGGGGAGAACTATGGCTACACCTTC | CASSLVGGENYGYTF
TRBJ2-2 | TRBV18 | TRBD1 | - | TGTGCCAGCTCACCCGGGACAGGGTCGAACGGGGAGCTGTTTTTT | CASSPGTGSNGELFF
TRBJ1-5 | TRBV19 | - | - | TGTGCCAGTAGTAACCACTTCAATCAGCCCCAGCATTTT | CASSNHFNQPQHF
TRBJ1-2 | TRBV27 | TRBD1 | - | TGTGCCAGCAGGCGACAGGGTTCGGGTAACTATGGCTACACCTTC | CASRRQGSGNYGYTF
TRBJ2-7 | TRBV27 | TRBD1 | - | TGTGCCAGCAGTTTATCCGGGACAGCCTACTACGAGCAGTACTTC | CASSLSGTAYYEQYF
TRBJ1-2 | TRBV28 | - | - | TGTGCCAGTCTCAGGGGCGACTATGGCTACACCTTC | CASLRGDYGYTF
TRBJ2-1 | TRBV5-1 | - | - | TGCGCCAGCAGCGCGGGACTGAACAATGAGCAGTTCTTC | CASSAGLNNEQFF
TRBJ2-5 | TRBV7-2 | - | - | TGTGCCAGCAGCTTAATGGCGGCGGGCTACTCCCAAGAGACCCAGTACTTC | CASSLMAAGYSQETQYF
TRBJ2-5 | TRBV5-1 | TRBD1 | - | TGCGCCAGCAGCTTGGGACAGGGCCTCGAGACCCAGTACTTC | CASSLGQGLETQYF